The TCR beta chain described here comes from a study of breast tumors, draining lymph nodes, adjacent tissues. The CDR3 runs 14 residues. Trimming removed 1 base at V and 2 bases at J, with 8 bases between. Notes on the study in general: The data were judged consistent with most tumor T cells coming from lymph node and expanding in tumor. Tumor TCR diversity was below lymph nodes but above nontumor tissue. Luminal-like breast cancer showed significantly greater tumor-nontumor repertoire similarity than basal-like breast cancer did.

TCRdb recomputed calls from the multiplex PCR reads with MiXCR, one row per CDR3 protein. The sample lists under 85,000 distinct CDR3 sequences, approximately 20% occurring once. This clonotype was found many times. Its antigen is currently unknown. The lymph nodes were axillary draining lymph nodes from breast cancer patients. Sequenced: axillary lymph node tissue. This clonotype was sampled from a female donor with breast cancer. Some clones in this sample may be carry-over from other donors' samples. This rearrangement joins TRBV12-3 or TRBV12-4 to TRBJ2-5; D ambiguous. The CDR3 DNA follows: TGTGCCAGCAGTTTAGGATTACCGCAAGAGACCCAGTACTTC. Its protein is CASSLGLPQETQYF.